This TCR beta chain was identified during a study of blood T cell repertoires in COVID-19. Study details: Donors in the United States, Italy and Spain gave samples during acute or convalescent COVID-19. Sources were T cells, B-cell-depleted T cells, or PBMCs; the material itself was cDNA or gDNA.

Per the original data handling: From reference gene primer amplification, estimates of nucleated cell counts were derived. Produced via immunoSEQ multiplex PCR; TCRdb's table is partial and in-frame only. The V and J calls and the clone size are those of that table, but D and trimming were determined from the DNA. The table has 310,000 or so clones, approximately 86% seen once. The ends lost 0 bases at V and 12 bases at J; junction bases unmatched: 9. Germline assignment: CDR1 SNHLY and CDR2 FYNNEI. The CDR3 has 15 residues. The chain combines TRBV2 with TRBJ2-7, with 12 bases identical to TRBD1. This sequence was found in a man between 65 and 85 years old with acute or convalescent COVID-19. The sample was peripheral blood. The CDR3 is CASSEALRGTGGLYF. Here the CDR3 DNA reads TGTGCCAGCAGTGAAGCGCTTCGGGGGACAGGGGGCCTGTACTTC.